These 28 T cell receptor beta chains were sequenced from one sample in a study of T cells in Graves' hyperthyroidism and ophthalmopathy. Amplification of TCR beta CDR3 regions was performed using RNA transcripts as template. First-round RT-PCR with HTBI primers amplified the TCR CDR3 region. Using its own MiXCR run on the multiplex PCR reads, TCRdb lists one record per CDR3 protein. The sample has around 800,000 distinct CDR3 sequences; around 39% are singletons. The specimen sequenced was blood. These receptors were taken from a man in his late teens or twenties with Graves' hyperthyroidism.

This clonotype was detected only a few times. This chain uses TRBV5-5 with TRBJ2-5; tentatively, D is TRBD1 or TRBD2 (5 bases each). The CDR3 spans 17 residues. The germline gives CDR1 SGHKS, CDR2 YYEKEE (reference sequence). V lost 0 bases to trimming and J lost 5 bases, with 20 bases between them. Here the CDR3 reads CASSLGSGTVVRETQYF. The CDR3 DNA reads as TGTGCCAGCAGCTTGGGGTCCGGGACCGTAGTCCGCGAGACCCAGTACTTC. The full variable domain, completed using reference TRBV5-5 and TRBJ2-5, is DAGVTQSPTHLIKTRGQQVTLRCSPISGHKSVSWYQQVLGQGPQFIFQYYEKEERGRGNFPDRFSARQFPNYSSELNVNALLLGDSALYLCASSLGSGTVVRETQYFGPGTRLLVL.

This clonotype appeared many times. V usage is TRBV2 and J usage is TRBJ2-2, with 7 positions matching TRBD1. The CDR3 runs 13 residues. The ends lost 6 bases at V and 4 bases at J; junction bases unmatched: 2. The germline CDR1 and CDR2 sequences are SNHLY and FYNNEI. The DNA for the CDR3 is TGTGCCAGCAGACAGGGGATCACCGGGGAGCTGTTTTTT. Translating it yields CASRQGITGELFF. The full variable domain, in which reference TRBV2 and TRBJ2-2 provide the parts outside the CDR3, is EPEVTQTPSHQVTQMGQEVILRCVPISNHLYFYWYRQILGQKVEFLVSFYNNEISEKSEIFDDQFSVERPDGSNFTLKIRSTKLEDSAMYFCASRQGITGELFFGEGSRLTVL.

This clonotype was detected only a few times. The chain joins TRBV5-5 to TRBJ1-1; 9 bases map to TRBD1. V lost 5 bases and J lost 5; bases outside the gene matches: 7. The CDR3 length is 14 residues. In germline, CDR1 is SGHKS, CDR2 YYEKEE (reference sequence). This CDR3 reads CASRLDRGSTEAFF. CDR3 DNA sequence: TGTGCCAGCAGACTAGACAGGGGGTCTACTGAAGCTTTCTTT.

This clonotype turned up a few times. V is TRBV7-8 and J is TRBJ2-5; D not certain. V was clipped by 5 bases and J by 2 bases, with 12 bases between them. CDR1 is SGHVS and CDR2 is FQNEAQ in the germline V gene. There are 14 residues in the CDR3. CDR3 sequence (DNA): TGTGCCAGCAGCCAAGTCTTGGATCAAGAGACCCAGTACTTC. Its protein is CASSQVLDQETQYF.

Ten or more counts support this clonotype. The CDR3 nucleotides are TGCAGCGCAGGACAGGGCACCGAAGCTTTCTTT. This codes for CSAGQGTEAFF. The J gene is TRBJ1-1, the V gene TRBV29-1; TRBD1 aligns across 8 bases. V was clipped by 7 bases and J by 8 bases; unmatched bases: 6. This CDR3 spans 11 amino acids. Germline loops: CDR1 SQVTM, CDR2 ANQGSEA.

This clonotype occurred a few times. The V gene is TRBV20-1, the J gene TRBJ1-5, with D possibly matching TRBD1 (5 bases). CDR3 size: 15 residues. From germline, CDR1 is DFQATT and CDR2 SNEGSKA (reference sequence). Trimming removed 5 bases at V and 5 bases at J, with 19 bases between. The chain's CDR3 is CSAPRSGFGDQPQHF. The CDR3 DNA reads TGCAGTGCTCCACGCTCAGGGTTTGGCGATCAGCCCCAGCATTTT.

J is TRBJ2-5 and V is TRBV19; a possible D gene is TRBD1 (6 bases). The CDR3 runs to 14 residues. Germline V gene sequence: CDR1 LNHDA, CDR2 SQIVND (reference sequence). Trimming stripped 6 bases from V and 4 bases from J, with 15 bases between. The CDR3 nucleotides are TGTGCCAGTAGCCCGGACAGCCTCCGAGAGACCCAGTACTTC. Protein: CASSPDSLRETQYF.

In DNA, the CDR3 is TGTGCCAGTAGTATCGGAGGAAGTCGCCAACGGGCGGGAGGCTACACCTTC. It codes for CASSIGGSRQRAGGYTF. This chain links TRBV19 with TRBJ1-2; no clear D gene. The CDR3 sequence is 17 residues long. Trimming took off 3 bases at V and 8 bases at J, with 25 bases between the two ends. CDR1 is LNHDA, CDR2 SQIVND, per germline (reference sequence).

V and J are TRBV5-1 and TRBJ1-4; no firm D call. V lost 0 bases to trimming and J lost 6 bases, with 18 bases between them. The germline gives CDR1 SGHRS, CDR2 YFSETQ. The CDR3 has 17 amino acids. The CDR3 nucleotides read TGCGCCAGCAGCTTGGACCCTATCATTAGGAAGGATGAAAAACTGTTTTTT. Residues: CASSLDPIIRKDEKLFF.

The rearrangement uses TRBV5-5 and TRBJ2-7; possibly TRBD1 for D (6 bases). The germline V gene has CDR1 SGHKS and CDR2 YYEKEE (reference sequence). The CDR3 length is 15 residues. Trimming pared 2 bases from V and 4 bases from J, leaving 16 bases between. The CDR3 sequence: CASSLWKGGGYEQYF. The CDR3 coding sequence is TGTGCCAGCAGCTTATGGAAAGGGGGTGGGTACGAGCAGTACTTC. The whole variable domain, filled in from reference TRBV5-5 and TRBJ2-7, reads DAGVTQSPTHLIKTRGQQVTLRCSPISGHKSVSWYQQVLGQGPQFIFQYYEKEERGRGNFPDRFSARQFPNYSSELNVNALLLGDSALYLCASSLWKGGGYEQYFGPGTRLTVT.

This chain connects TRBV19 to TRBJ2-3; D is unresolved. Germline values: CDR1 LNHDA, CDR2 SQIVND (reference sequence). V lost 2 bases to trimming and J lost 6 bases, with 3 bases between them. The CDR3 runs 11 residues. The CDR3 is CASSISDTQYF. Written as DNA, the CDR3 is TGTGCCAGTAGTATATCCGATACGCAGTATTTT.

This clonotype was observed many times. V and J are TRBV20-1 and TRBJ2-7; D is possibly TRBD2 (6 bases). The CDR3 is made up of 13 amino acids. Trimming removed 7 bases at V and 6 bases at J, with 19 bases between. Germline loops: CDR1 DFQATT, CDR2 SNEGSKA (reference sequence). For the CDR3, the DNA is TGCAGTGTTCCCCGACTCCGAGCGGGCGAGCAGTACTTC. As protein: CSVPRLRAGEQYF.

This clonotype was detected only a few times. The genes are TRBV5-1 and TRBJ2-5; D gene uncertain. The CDR3 runs 13 residues. Per germline, CDR1 SGHRS and CDR2 YFSETQ. Between the trimmed V and J ends, which lost 0 bases and 7 bases, there was a span of 10 bases. CDR3 residues: CASSLAGQSTQYF. As DNA, the CDR3 is TGCGCCAGCAGCTTGGCCGGGCAGTCGACCCAGTACTTC.

The J gene is TRBJ1-6, the V gene TRBV6-5; TRBD1 might be the D (5 bases). The germline V gene encodes CDR1 MNHEY and CDR2 SVGAGI. V gave up 6 bases and J gave up 2 bases, with 11 bases separating them. This CDR3 comprises 15 residues. This CDR3 reads CASSRDVTYNSPLHF. CDR3 bases: TGTGCCAGCAGCAGGGACGTCACCTATAATTCACCCCTCCACTTT.

This clonotype occurred once. This sequence joins TRBV7-6 and TRBJ2-2; 10 bases fit TRBD1. This CDR3 comprises 16 residues. The germline V gene encodes CDR1 SGHVS and CDR2 FNYEAQ. With V trimmed by 5 bases and J by 6 bases, 9 bases remained unmatched. The CDR3 DNA is TGTGCCAGCAGCCCCGGACAGGGGGTTGCCTCCGGGGAGCTGTTTTTT. Its protein product is CASSPGQGVASGELFF.

The V gene is TRBV4-1, the J gene TRBJ1-5; D uncertain. Germline CDR1 MGHRA, CDR2 YSYEKL. The CDR3 loop spans 16 amino acids. Trimming took off 4 bases at V and 4 bases at J, with 17 bases between the two ends. The DNA of the CDR3 is TGCGCCAGCAGCCCATACGATGGCAAGGTGAATCAGCCCCAGCATTTT. Translation: CASSPYDGKVNQPQHF.

The rearrangement joins TRBV2 to TRBJ2-2; TRBD1 matches at 7 bases. This CDR3 has 15 residues. Trimming at V came to 3 bases and at J to 0 bases, leaving 1 base not matched to a gene. CDR1 is SNHLY and CDR2 is FYNNEI in the germline V gene. The chain's CDR3 is CASSEGQTNTGELFF. The CDR3 DNA reads as TGTGCCAGCAGTGAGGGACAGACGAACACCGGGGAGCTGTTTTTT. Filled out from reference TRBV2 and TRBJ2-2, the complete variable domain reads EPEVTQTPSHQVTQMGQEVILRCVPISNHLYFYWYRQILGQKVEFLVSFYNNEISEKSEIFDDQFSVERPDGSNFTLKIRSTKLEDSAMYFCASSEGQTNTGELFFGEGSRLTVL.

The chain recombines TRBV5-1 with TRBJ1-1, with D unclear. The V and J ends lost 0 bases and 7 bases respectively, with 19 bases between them. The CDR3 totals 16 residues. CDR1 is SGHRS and CDR2 is YFSETQ in the germline V gene. The CDR3 region is CASSLGGGWTGNEAFF. As DNA, the CDR3 is TGCGCCAGCAGCTTGGGAGGAGGCTGGACGGGTAATGAAGCTTTCTTT. The full variable domain, its missing parts supplied by reference TRBV5-1 and TRBJ1-1, is KAGVTQTPRYLIKTRGQQVTLSCSPISGHRSVSWYQQTPGQGLQFLFEYFSETQRNKGNFPGRFSGRQFSNSRSEMNVSTLELGDSALYLCASSLGGGWTGNEAFFGQGTRLTVV.

This clonotype has ten or more counts. The chain carries TRBV20-1 and TRBJ1-5; perhaps TRBD1 as D (5 bases). The V end was cut by 5 bases, the J end by 2 bases, with 10 bases between. The V gene's germline CDR1 is DFQATT and CDR2 SNEGSKA (reference sequence). The CDR3 sequence is 13 residues long. The CDR3 coding sequence is TGCAGTGCTGAGGGGAGGGGCAATCAGCCCCAGCATTTT. Protein: CSAEGRGNQPQHF.

This clonotype has a count of ten or more. The V call is TRBV7-9, the J call TRBJ1-3, with D unclear. V was pared by 3 bases and J by 4 bases, with 7 bases between. Looked up from germline, CDR1 is SEHNR and CDR2 is FQNEAQ (reference sequence). The CDR3 has 13 amino acids. CDR3 loop: CASSFRGGNTIYF. The CDR3 bases are TGTGCCAGCAGCTTTCGCGGAGGAAACACCATATATTTT. Full variable domain (rest looked up from reference TRBV7-9 and TRBJ1-3): DTGVSQNPRHKITKRGQNVTFRCDPISEHNRLYWYRQTLGQGPEFLTYFQNEAQLEKSRLLSDRFSAERPKGSFSTLEIQRTEQGDSAMYLCASSFRGGNTIYFGEGSWLTVV.

Notes on this clonotype: Relative to the germline gene, one junction end is altered; a read error may explain this. This chain links TRBV10-3 with TRBJ2-2; 12 nucleotides match TRBD2. CDR1 is ENHRY and CDR2 is SYGVKD in the germline V gene. This CDR3 spans 16 amino acids. DNA of the CDR3: TGTGCCAGCAGTTATCCGACTAGCGGGGGAACCGGGGAGCTGTTTTTT. This translates into CASSYPTSGGTGELFF.

This clonotype was found many times. The chain has TRBV12-3 or TRBV12-4 and TRBJ1-2; 9 bases map to TRBD1. With V trimmed by 5 bases and J by 8 bases, 9 bases remained unmatched. The CDR3 has 14 amino acids. The chain's CDR3 is CASSGWTGVSGYTF. CDR3 coding DNA: TGTGCCAGCAGTGGGTGGACAGGGGTGAGCGGCTACACCTTC.

The chain couples TRBV4-2 to TRBJ2-5; no reliable D call. V shed 2 bases and J shed 5 bases, with 12 bases lying between them. This CDR3 region has 14 residues. Germline-derived CDR1 and CDR2 are LGHNA and YNFKEQ. In DNA, the CDR3 is TGTGCCAGCAGCCAAAGCCTCTCCAGGGAGACCCAGTACTTC. It is translated as CASSQSLSRETQYF.

CDR3 coding DNA: TGTGCCACCAGCAGCGGGGACCGGGACAGGTACCACGAGCAGTACTTC. Translation: CATSSGDRDRYHEQYF. The V gene is TRBV15, the J gene TRBJ2-7, with 8 bases matching TRBD1. There are 16 residues in the CDR3. CDR1 is LNHNV and CDR2 is YYDKDF in the germline V gene (reference sequence). The V segment lost 3 bases and the J segment 5 bases; nucleotides outside the gene matches: 12.

A note on this clonotype: A much larger clone lies one base from this, so it may be a read error. V usage is TRBV20-1 and J usage is TRBJ1-1; TRBD1 matches at 9 bases. CDR1 is DFQATT and CDR2 is SNEGSKA in the germline V gene (reference sequence). The CDR3 length is 14 residues. The CDR3 region has the DNA TGCAATGCTCAGCCGCCGGACAGGGGCCTTGAAGCTTTCTTT. This translates into CNAQPPDRGLEAFF.

V and J are TRBV20-1 and TRBJ2-7; D is perhaps TRBD2 (5 bases). Germline assignment: CDR1 DFQATT and CDR2 SNEGSKA (reference sequence). The CDR3 covers 11 residues. V lost 5 bases and J lost 4, with 9 bases in between. CDR3 nucleotide sequence: TGCAGTGCTTTTTGGGAGTACGAGCAGTACTTC. It codes for CSAFWEYEQYF.

The V call is TRBV25-1, the J call TRBJ1-2, with D tentatively TRBD1 (6 bases). This CDR3 is built from 14 residues. V was shortened by 3 bases and J by 3 bases, with 11 bases between the two germline ends. The V gene's germline CDR1 is MGHDK and CDR2 SYGVNS. The CDR3 is CASSEGKGDYGYTF. In DNA form, the CDR3 reads TGTGCCAGCAGTGAGGGTAAGGGGGACTATGGCTACACCTTC.

The chain couples TRBV19 to TRBJ2-6; weak D call: TRBD2 (5 bases). Germline V lookup: CDR1 LNHDA, CDR2 SQIVND (reference sequence). The CDR3 contains 15 residues. The V end was cut by 7 bases, the J end by 0 bases, with 10 bases between. For the CDR3, the DNA is TGTGCCAGTACTGGGGAGTCCTCTGGGGCCAACGTCCTGACTTTC. Its protein is CASTGESSGANVLTF. Variable domain in full (rest from reference TRBV19 and TRBJ2-6): DGGITQSPKYLFRKEGQNVTLSCEQNLNHDAMYWYRQDPGQGLRLIYYSQIVNDFQKGDIAEGYSVSREKKESFPLTVTSAQKNPTAFYLCASTGESSGANVLTFGAGSRLTVL.